This T cell receptor (beta chain) was found in a study of blood T cell repertoires in COVID-19. Study information: PBMCs, B-cell-depleted T cells, or T cells provided the cDNA or gDNA that made up the material.

In the original analysis: Amplification from reference gene primers served as the basis for estimated nucleated cell counts. Repertoires were generated with immunoSEQ multiplex PCR, while TCRdb's copy carries only in-frame clones and drops some. V, J and clone size reflect that table, while D and trimming were determined from the DNA. The table has around 240,000 clones, about 86% seen once. Trimming pared 0 bases from V and 0 bases from J, leaving 14 bases between. The CDR3 has 17 residues. Germline V gives CDR1 LNHDA, CDR2 SQIVND (reference sequence). Sequenced sample: peripheral blood. The receptor's source is a woman aged 25-40 years who had recovered from COVID-19. The chain employs TRBV19 and TRBJ1-2, with D tentatively TRBD1 (6 bases). The CDR3 sequence is CASSIDGRGEANYGYTF. CDR3 DNA: TGTGCCAGTAGTATAGATGGCAGGGGCGAAGCTAACTATGGCTACACCTTC. Variable domain in full (rest from reference TRBV19 and TRBJ1-2): DGGITQSPKYLFRKEGQNVTLSCEQNLNHDAMYWYRQDPGQGLRLIYYSQIVNDFQKGDIAEGYSVSREKKESFPLTVTSAQKNPTAFYLCASSIDGRGEANYGYTFGSGTRLTVV.